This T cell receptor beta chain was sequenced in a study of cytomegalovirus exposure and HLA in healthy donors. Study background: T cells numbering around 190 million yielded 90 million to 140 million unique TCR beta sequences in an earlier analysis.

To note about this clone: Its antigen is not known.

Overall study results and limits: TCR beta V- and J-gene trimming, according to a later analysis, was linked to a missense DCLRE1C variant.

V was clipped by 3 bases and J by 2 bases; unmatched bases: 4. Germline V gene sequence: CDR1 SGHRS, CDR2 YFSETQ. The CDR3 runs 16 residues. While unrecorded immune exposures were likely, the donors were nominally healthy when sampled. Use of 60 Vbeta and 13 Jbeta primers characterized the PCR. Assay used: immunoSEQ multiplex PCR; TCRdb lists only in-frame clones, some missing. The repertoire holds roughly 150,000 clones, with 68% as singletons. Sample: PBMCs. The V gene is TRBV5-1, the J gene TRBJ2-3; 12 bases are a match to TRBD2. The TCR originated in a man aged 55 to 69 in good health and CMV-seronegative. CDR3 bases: TGCGCCAGCAGCTCGGGACTAGCGGGCCTCACAGATACGCAGTATTTT. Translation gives CASSSGLAGLTDTQYF.